The clone carrying this T cell receptor beta chain was detected many times. This record belongs to a study of T cells in Graves' hyperthyroidism and ophthalmopathy. For the study at large: Prior to any treatment, at the point of initial diagnosis, peripheral blood was collected.

TCR beta CDR3 region amplification was performed from RNA transcripts. When the TCR CDR3 underwent first-round RT-PCR, the HTBI primer set was used. TCRdb fed the multiplex PCR reads into MiXCR, producing one record per CDR3 protein. This sample carries about 400,000 distinct CDR3 sequences, more than 12% of them seen once, and the ten largest clones take roughly 21%. CDR1 SNHLY and CDR2 FYNNEI come from the germline V gene. Unmatched junction bases numbered 9, after V lost 5 bases and J lost 3 bases. The CDR3 has 15 amino acids. Clinicians diagnosed patients from clinical symptoms, serum thyroxine and TRAb, thyroid ultrasound and orbital computed tomography.

This TCR came from a woman aged 25 to 39 with Graves' ophthalmopathy. V and J are TRBV2 and TRBJ1-1; 7 nucleotides match TRBD1. Material for sequencing was blood. DNA of the CDR3: TGTGCCAGCAGTCTCGCAGGGGGTAGGTACACTGAAGCTTTCTTT. Amino acid sequence: CASSLAGGRYTEAFF.